One and the same sample provided the 25 T cell receptor beta chains below, sequenced in a study of T cell repertoires in cytomegalovirus infection. One entry per CDR3 protein, called by TCRdb with MiXCR from the reads. The data show 76,000 or so distinct CDR3 sequences, roughly 3.6% seen once. The sample comprised PBMCs. The receptors shown here come from a human donor in good health (CMV status not recorded). Some clones in this sample may be carry-over from other donors' samples.

This clonotype came up many times. This chain connects TRBV29-1 to TRBJ1-1; D ambiguous. The CDR3 has 13 residues. CDR1 SQVTM and CDR2 ANQGSEA come from the germline V gene. V gave up 6 bases and J gave up 0 bases, with 11 bases separating them. CDR3 sequence (DNA): TGCAGCGTGATTGTCGACCTGAACACTGAAGCTTTCTTT. This gives the protein CSVIVDLNTEAFF.

This clonotype was counted many times. Written as DNA, the CDR3 is TGTGCCAGCAGCACCACCGGTTCCTACGCCGAGCAGTACTTC. It yields the protein CASSTTGSYAEQYF. The chain links TRBV9 to TRBJ2-7; D remains unclear. This CDR3 spans 14 amino acids. Per germline, CDR1 SGDLS and CDR2 YYNGEE. Trimming shortened V by 4 bases and J by 6 bases, and 17 bases separated the two germline ends.

About this clonotype itself: A read error is likely, as this CDR3 ends without the conserved phenylalanine or tryptophan. The rearrangement links TRBV27 to TRBJ1-3, with D unresolved. Trimming stripped 5 bases from V and 3 bases from J, with 14 bases between. There are 15 residues in the CDR3. Germline CDR1 MNHEY, CDR2 SMNVEV (reference sequence). The CDR3 bases are TGTGCCAGCAGTGCCTGCAGAGGCCTTGGAAACACCATATATTTG. This encodes CASSACRGLGNTIYL.

This clonotype was seen repeatedly, ten times or more. The gene calls are TRBV7-8 and TRBJ1-4; weak D call: TRBD1 (6 bases). V was pared by 2 bases and J by 8 bases, with 12 bases between. There are 14 residues in the CDR3. Germline V gives CDR1 SGHVS, CDR2 FQNEAQ. The DNA of the CDR3 is TGTGCCAGCAGCTTACAGGGGTTGTCGGAAAAACTGTTTTTT. This sequence encodes CASSLQGLSEKLFF.

This clonotype has ten or more counts. The V gene is TRBV20-1, the J gene TRBJ2-5; 7 positions match TRBD1. Germline values: CDR1 DFQATT, CDR2 SNEGSKA (reference sequence). This CDR3 comprises 13 residues. Trimming at V came to 5 bases and at J to 2 bases, leaving 5 bases not matched to a gene. The CDR3 reads CSAAQGVQETQYF. The CDR3 bases are TGCAGTGCTGCTCAGGGGGTTCAAGAGACCCAGTACTTC.

At least ten counts were recorded for this clonotype. The chain couples TRBV6-4 to TRBJ2-1; 10 bases agree with TRBD2. V lost 3 bases, J lost 5 bases, and 4 bases stayed unmatched. CDR3 length: 15 residues. The germline CDR1 and CDR2 sequences are MRHNA and SNTAGT. In nucleotides, the CDR3 is TGTGCCAGCAGTGAGTCAGCGGGGGGGCACAATGAGCAGTTCTTC. This gives the protein CASSESAGGHNEQFF.

In its sample, this clonotype was seen many times. The J gene is TRBJ2-3, the V gene TRBV19, with D perhaps being TRBD1 or TRBD2 (5 bases each). This CDR3 is 13 amino acids long. Germline lookup yields CDR1 LNHDA and CDR2 SQIVND (reference sequence). The V end was cut by 5 bases, the J end by 1 base, with 7 bases between. As DNA, the CDR3 is TGTGCCAGTAGTGTGGGACGCACAGATACGCAGTATTTT. Translating it yields CASSVGRTDTQYF. The entire variable domain, with the rest obtained from reference TRBV19 and TRBJ2-3, is as follows: DGGITQSPKYLFRKEGQNVTLSCEQNLNHDAMYWYRQDPGQGLRLIYYSQIVNDFQKGDIAEGYSVSREKKESFPLTVTSAQKNPTAFYLCASSVGRTDTQYFGPGTRLTVL.

In its sample, this clonotype was seen many times. The chain recombines TRBV24-1 with TRBJ1-2; D unresolved. The CDR3 has 9 residues. Germline values: CDR1 KGHDR, CDR2 SFDVKD. CDR3 loop: CDKGFGYTF. CDR3 nucleotide sequence: TGTGACAAAGGATTTGGCTACACCTTC.

This clonotype was seen repeatedly, ten times or more. The chain links TRBV5-5 to TRBJ1-1; D unclear. The CDR3 sequence is 15 residues long. The germline gives CDR1 SGHKS, CDR2 YYEKEE (reference sequence). Trimming stripped 0 bases from V and 3 bases from J, with 12 bases between. Written as DNA, the CDR3 is TGTGCCAGCAGCTTGGCTTATTCGGTCCACACTGAAGCTTTCTTT. It specifies CASSLAYSVHTEAFF.

This clonotype occurred many times. The V and J genes are TRBV7-9 and TRBJ2-1, with 9 bases that match TRBD1. The J segment lost 8 bases and the V segment lost 5 bases, leaving 1 base of the junction unmatched. CDR1 is SEHNR and CDR2 is FQNEAQ in the germline V gene (reference sequence). This CDR3 has 12 residues. CDR3 DNA: TGTGCCAGCAGCAGGACAGGGGATGAGCAGTTCTTC. It is translated as CASSRTGDEQFF.

In its sample, this clonotype was seen many times. The chain is built from TRBV7-2 and TRBJ1-6; 7 positions agree with TRBD1. Trimming took 5 bases from V and 5 from J; bases not matched to a gene: 6. This CDR3 has 15 residues. CDR1 and CDR2 from the germline V gene are SGHTA and FQGNSA. The chain's CDR3 is CASSEQGGNNSPLHF. For the CDR3, the DNA is TGTGCCAGCAGCGAGCAGGGGGGGAATAATTCACCCCTCCACTTT.

Many counts were recorded for this clonotype. V and J are TRBV12-3 or TRBV12-4 and TRBJ2-3; 7 bases align to TRBD1. V was pared by 6 bases and J by 5 bases, with 11 bases of the junction left unmatched. The CDR3 length is 15 residues. The CDR3 sequence is CASRTHRGVGDTQYF. For the CDR3, the DNA is TGTGCCAGCAGGACCCACAGGGGAGTTGGAGATACGCAGTATTTT.

This clonotype appeared many times. The genes are TRBV7-2 and TRBJ1-1, with TRBD1 as a possible D gene (5 bases). V lost 7 bases to trimming and J lost 0 bases, with 18 bases between them. This CDR3 has 16 amino acids. Germline V gene lookup returns CDR1 SGHTA and CDR2 FQGNSA. The CDR3 sequence is CASNSPQGLLNTEAFF. The CDR3 coding sequence is TGTGCCAGCAACTCCCCGCAGGGACTGTTGAACACTGAAGCTTTCTTT.

At least ten counts were recorded for this clonotype. The J gene is TRBJ1-2, the V gene TRBV7-2, with 7 positions matching TRBD1. The CDR3 has 13 residues. Losses at the gene ends were 5 bases for V and 8 bases for J; bases not matched to a gene: 8. The germline gives CDR1 SGHTA, CDR2 FQGNSA. CDR3 DNA: TGTGCCAGCAGCCCGAGACAGGGTGGCGGCTACACCTTC. It codes for CASSPRQGGGYTF.

This clonotype was counted ten times or more. The chain carries TRBV9 and TRBJ2-3; D is uncertain. The germline V gene encodes CDR1 SGDLS and CDR2 YYNGEE. The V end lost 0 bases, the J end lost 9 bases, and 17 bases lay between the germline ends. The CDR3 spans 15 residues. The CDR3 protein is CASSVGLSQSVTQYF. CDR3 coding DNA: TGTGCCAGCAGCGTAGGACTCTCCCAAAGCGTCACGCAGTATTTT.

With respect to this clonotype: A read error may be the cause here, since a much bigger clone is one base away. The rearrangement joins TRBV20-1 to TRBJ2-3, with 7 bases matching TRBD2. Germline values: CDR1 DFQATT, CDR2 SNEGSKA (reference sequence). The CDR3 has 14 residues. CDR3: CSAPEGRGSDTRYF. CDR3 DNA: TGCAGTGCCCCGGAGGGGCGGGGGTCAGATACGCGGTATTTT.

This clonotype appeared many times. This sequence joins TRBV19 and TRBJ1-1; no clear D. Deletions cut 3 bases from V and 3 bases from J, with 14 bases between. The CDR3 has 15 amino acids. Germline V gives CDR1 LNHDA, CDR2 SQIVND (reference sequence). In nucleotides, the CDR3 is TGTGCCAGTAGTATTCTTGGGGTAGCGGACACTGAAGCTTTCTTT. It specifies CASSILGVADTEAFF.

The sample holds many counts of this clonotype. The V gene is TRBV7-2, the J gene TRBJ2-3, with D possibly matching TRBD1 (6 bases). The CDR3 spans 13 residues. The V end lost 6 bases, the J end lost 4 bases, and 11 bases lay between the germline ends. Germline CDR1 and CDR2: SGHTA and FQGNSA. CDR3 region: CASRRGSADTQYF. CDR3 coding DNA: TGTGCCAGCAGGAGGGGGTCAGCAGATACGCAGTATTTT.

The table lists this clonotype with many counts. The rearrangement links TRBV7-9 to TRBJ1-1, with D tentatively TRBD1 (6 bases). Germline lookup yields CDR1 SEHNR and CDR2 FQNEAQ (reference sequence). Trimming removed 6 bases from V and 3 bases from J, with 17 bases in between. The CDR3 covers 15 residues. This CDR3 reads CASRPTGRSDTEAFF. DNA of the CDR3: TGTGCCAGCAGGCCAACAGGGAGGTCGGACACTGAAGCTTTCTTT.

A few counts support this clonotype. The chain links TRBV12-3 or TRBV12-4 to TRBJ2-2, with TRBD2 matching over 10 bases. CDR3 length: 15 residues. The ends lost 6 bases at V and 1 base at J; junction bases unmatched: 2. This CDR3 is CASRIAGGNTGELFF. The CDR3 nucleotides are TGTGCCAGCAGGATAGCGGGAGGGAACACCGGGGAGCTGTTTTTT.

This clonotype was seen ten or more times. The V gene is TRBV29-1, the J gene TRBJ2-6; 9 bases map to TRBD1. Per germline, CDR1 SQVTM and CDR2 ANQGSEA. The J segment lost 9 bases and the V segment lost 6 bases, leaving 6 bases of the junction unmatched. The CDR3 extends over 13 amino acids. Written as DNA, the CDR3 is TGCAGCGTCCAGGACAGGGGAGGCAACGTCCTGACTTTC. Its protein product is CSVQDRGGNVLTF.

This clonotype was recorded at least ten times. The rearrangement links TRBV7-9 to TRBJ2-7; TRBD1 agrees at 11 bases. CDR3 size: 16 residues. The germline CDR1 and CDR2 sequences are SEHNR and FQNEAQ (reference sequence). Unmatched junction bases numbered 7, after V lost 4 bases and J lost 2 bases. CDR3 nucleotide sequence: TGTGCCAGCAGCTCGGGGACAGGGGGAAGTACCTACGAGCAGTACTTC. This translates into CASSSGTGGSTYEQYF.

At least ten counts were recorded for this clonotype. This sequence joins TRBV5-4 and TRBJ2-7; no reliable D call. Per the germline V gene, CDR1 is SGHNT and CDR2 is YYREEE (reference sequence). The V end lost 4 bases, the J end lost 0 bases, and 14 bases lay between the germline ends. The CDR3 is made up of 15 amino acids. CDR3 nucleotides: TGTGCCAGCAGCCCATCTCAGGACCTCTCCTACGAGCAGTACTTC. It is translated as CASSPSQDLSYEQYF.

This clonotype was counted ten times or more. The chain links TRBV7-9 to TRBJ2-1, with 7 nucleotides matching TRBD2. V shed 5 bases, J shed 8 bases, and the junction held 12 bases outside the gene matches. Germline V gene sequence: CDR1 SEHNR, CDR2 FQNEAQ (reference sequence). The CDR3 runs 15 residues. The chain's CDR3 is CASSAVGVAGDEQFF. CDR3 DNA sequence: TGTGCCAGCAGCGCCGTCGGGGTGGCGGGGGATGAGCAGTTCTTC.

This clonotype was seen repeatedly, ten times or more. The rearrangement joins TRBV4-3 to TRBJ2-2; TRBD1 aligns across 7 bases. After removal of 3 bases from V and 5 bases from J, the junction contained 6 bases not matched to a gene. The CDR3 runs 15 residues. Germline CDR1 reads LGHNA; CDR2 reads YSLEER. The CDR3 loop reads CASSQDDRVTGELFF. The CDR3 DNA is TGCGCCAGCAGCCAGGATGACAGGGTAACCGGGGAGCTGTTTTTT.